The next 14 T cell receptor beta chains were all read from a single sample in a study of cytomegalovirus exposure and HLA in healthy donors. Clones were sequenced by immunoSEQ multiplex PCR, and TCRdb holds only the in-frame ones, with some missing. Altogether about 58,000 clones are present, around nine tenths being singletons, with the ten largest covering 1.1%. Sequencing was done on a sample of PBMCs. All receptors come from a man younger than 35 in good health and CMV-seronegative.

This chain joins TRBV6-1 and TRBJ2-7, with 10 nucleotides matching TRBD2. The germline V gene has CDR1 MNHNS and CDR2 SASEGT. The CDR3 has 15 amino acids. The trim removed 7 bases at V and 9 bases at J, leaving 15 bases unmatched. CDR3: CASTPGTSARKGQYF. The CDR3 nucleotides read TGTGCCAGCACACCCGGGACTAGCGCCAGAAAGGGGCAGTACTTC.

This sequence joins TRBV5-6 and TRBJ2-3, with 7 bases lining up with TRBD1. Germline CDR1 and CDR2: SGHDT and YYEEEE. With 0 bases clipped from V and 0 bases from J, the junction kept 4 bases outside the gene matches. This CDR3 region has 16 residues. This CDR3 reads CASSLANRGSTDTQYF. The CDR3 DNA is TGTGCCAGCAGCTTGGCTAACAGGGGCAGCACAGATACGCAGTATTTT.

This chain links TRBV18 with TRBJ2-1; TRBD2 matches 9 bases. From germline, CDR1 is KGHSH and CDR2 LQKENI. Trimming took 6 bases from V and 5 from J; bases not matched to a gene: 8. This CDR3 has 15 amino acids. The CDR3 coding sequence is TGTGCCAGCTCCCCCGGGACTAGCAGACACAATGAGCAGTTCTTC. It yields the protein CASSPGTSRHNEQFF.

This chain links TRBV11-1 with TRBJ1-1; 7 nucleotides agree with TRBD1. The V segment lost 5 bases and the J segment 1 base; nucleotides outside the gene matches: 4. The CDR3 has 14 amino acids. CDR1 SGHAT and CDR2 FQDESV come from the germline V gene (reference sequence). The CDR3 region is CASSRTGSNTEAFF. CDR3 DNA: TGTGCCAGCAGCCGGACAGGCTCGAACACTGAAGCTTTCTTT. The variable domain in full, with the rest retrieved from reference TRBV11-1 and TRBJ1-1, is EAEVAQSPRYKITEKSQAVAFWCDPISGHATLYWYRQILGQGPELLVQFQDESVVDDSQLPKDRFSAERLKGVDSTLKIQPAELGDSAMYLCASSRTGSNTEAFFGQGTRLTVV.

This sequence joins TRBV15 and TRBJ2-1; 9 positions agree with TRBD2. Losses at the gene ends were 3 bases for V and 8 bases for J; bases not matched to a gene: 5. The CDR3 is made up of 14 amino acids. In germline, CDR1 is LNHNV, CDR2 YYDKDF (reference sequence). The CDR3 loop is CATSSKREVDEQFF. The CDR3 bases are TGTGCCACCAGCAGTAAGCGGGAGGTAGATGAGCAGTTCTTC.

This clone was seen a single time. The rearrangement joins TRBV28 to TRBJ1-3, with 7 bases lining up with TRBD1. The CDR3 contains 14 residues. Trimming at V came to 5 bases and at J to 8 bases, leaving 9 bases not matched to a gene. Germline V CDR1 and CDR2: MDHEN, SYDVKM. CDR3 sequence: CASSARDSSHTIYF. CDR3 sequence (DNA): TGTGCCAGCAGTGCTAGGGACAGCTCGCACACCATATATTTT.

DNA for the CDR3: TGCAGCGTCCGAACTGACTGGACCTACGAGCAGTACTTC. Amino acids: CSVRTDWTYEQYF. This chain uses TRBV29-1 with TRBJ2-7; D gene unclear. Trimming cost V 6 bases and J 2 bases, with 14 bases left between them. The CDR3 has 13 amino acids. CDR1 is SQVTM, CDR2 ANQGSEA, per germline.

The J gene is TRBJ2-3, the V gene TRBV6-1; 9 bases are a match to TRBD2. J gave up 2 bases and V 0 bases, and 15 bases lay outside the gene matches. The CDR3 contains 20 residues. From germline, CDR1 is MNHNS and CDR2 SASEGT. CDR3 nucleotide sequence: TGTGCCAGCAGTGAAGCTGTCGGAGCAATAGCGGGAGATCCCACAGATACGCAGTATTTT. This gives the protein CASSEAVGAIAGDPTDTQYF.

V usage is TRBV14 and J usage is TRBJ2-5; TRBD1 matches at 9 bases. The CDR3 has 14 residues. The germline V gene encodes CDR1 SGHDN and CDR2 FVKESK. The V and J ends lost 4 bases and 6 bases, in that order; junction bases with no gene match: 6. This CDR3 is CASSLGTGSKTQYF. The CDR3 region has the DNA TGTGCCAGCAGCCTCGGGACAGGGTCTAAGACCCAGTACTTC.

The gene calls are TRBV29-1 and TRBJ2-7, with TRBD2 matching over 8 bases. Germline V gives CDR1 SQVTM, CDR2 ANQGSEA. The ends lost 4 bases at V and 3 bases at J; junction bases unmatched: 11. This CDR3 comprises 15 residues. CDR3 in amino acids: CSVVSADSGDYEQYF. In DNA form, the CDR3 reads TGCAGCGTTGTCTCGGCGGATAGCGGGGACTACGAGCAGTACTTC.

V gene TRBV7-3 combines with J gene TRBJ2-1, with D possibly matching TRBD2 (6 bases). Between the trimmed V and J ends, which lost 3 bases and 0 bases, there was a span of 12 bases. CDR3 size: 16 residues. Germline V lookup: CDR1 SGHTA, CDR2 FQGTGA. DNA of the CDR3: TGTGCCAGCAGCTTTCTGGCGGGGTCCTCCTACAATGAGCAGTTCTTC. Encoded protein: CASSFLAGSSYNEQFF.

V is TRBV2 and J is TRBJ2-1; possible D gene TRBD2, 6 bases. V was clipped by 6 bases and J by 4 bases, with 19 bases between them. This CDR3 is built from 16 residues. Germline V gene data show CDR1 as SNHLY and CDR2 as FYNNEI. CDR3 nucleotides: TGTGCCAGCAGGGGAGTTCGGGGGAAGGGGTACAATGAGCAGTTCTTC. Its protein product is CASRGVRGKGYNEQFF.

The chain employs TRBV5-4 and TRBJ2-3; D unclear. The V and J ends lost 4 bases and 10 bases respectively, with 19 bases between them. The CDR3 spans 14 residues. In germline, CDR1 is SGHNT, CDR2 YYREEE (reference sequence). CDR3 nucleotide sequence: TGTGCCAGCAGCCTGGCCACTAATGGCATGGCGCAGTATTTT. Its protein is CASSLATNGMAQYF.

This chain links TRBV9 with TRBJ2-3; the match to TRBD2 covers 9 bases. CDR3 length equals 16 residues. Germline-derived CDR1 and CDR2 are SGDLS and YYNGEE. The V segment lost 0 bases and the J segment 3 bases; nucleotides outside the gene matches: 5. The CDR3 bases are TGTGCCAGCAGCGTAGTAGCGGGAGCAGCGACAGATACGCAGTATTTT. It encodes CASSVVAGAATDTQYF.